The clone carrying this T cell receptor (beta chain) was seen only once. The antigen remains undetermined. Enrolled patients, whose metastatic non-small-cell lung cancer was chemo-refractory, received focal radiation plus CTLA-4 blockade with ipilimumab. Only in-frame clones appear in the TCRdb table, and some are missing; sequencing was by immunoSEQ multiplex PCR. Counted here are some 87,000 clones, roughly four fifths occurring once; the ten biggest clones make up less than 15%. Germline assignment: CDR1 MGHDK and CDR2 SYGVNS. Trimming stripped 8 bases from V and 9 bases from J, with 11 bases between. CDR3 length equals 11 residues. The sample comes from a study of radiotherapy plus CTLA-4 blockade in lung cancer. Background on the study: Overall, about 19% of patients showed an objective response, while 31% attained disease control.

General observations from the study: Tumor-origin TCR clones grew in blood after radiotherapy plus ipilimumab. Early shifts in blood T cell clones, with interferon-beta, reportedly predicted response best.

The starting material was peripheral blood, obtained from a patient treated with radiotherapy plus ipilimumab. This TCR derives from a human donor with non-small cell lung cancer that progressed on radiotherapy plus ipilimumab. The J gene is TRBJ2-1, the V gene TRBV25-1, with D hard to call. The CDR3 protein is CASGLTVEQFF. CDR3 bases: TGTGCCAGCGGCCTGACTGTTGAGCAGTTCTTC.